The subject of this entry is one TCR beta chain. The data were taken from a study of T cell responses to AZD1222 COVID-19 vaccine. Clones were sequenced by immunoSEQ multiplex PCR, and TCRdb holds only the in-frame ones, with some missing. The sample includes about 100,000 clones, approximately 83% seen only once; the top ten take 5% to 6.5%. This CDR3 is built from 13 residues. Trimming took off 2 bases at V and 8 bases at J, with 10 bases between the two ends. Germline V gene data show CDR1 as SNHLY and CDR2 as FYNNEI. Sequences were derived from peripheral blood, sampled on day 0 of AZD1222 vaccination. The chain is built from TRBV2 and TRBJ2-1; no firm D call. The TCR was taken from an adult in good health. DNA for the CDR3: TGTGCCAGCAGTGAACAAGGGTTCCATGAGCAGTTCTTC. This codes for CASSEQGFHEQFF.